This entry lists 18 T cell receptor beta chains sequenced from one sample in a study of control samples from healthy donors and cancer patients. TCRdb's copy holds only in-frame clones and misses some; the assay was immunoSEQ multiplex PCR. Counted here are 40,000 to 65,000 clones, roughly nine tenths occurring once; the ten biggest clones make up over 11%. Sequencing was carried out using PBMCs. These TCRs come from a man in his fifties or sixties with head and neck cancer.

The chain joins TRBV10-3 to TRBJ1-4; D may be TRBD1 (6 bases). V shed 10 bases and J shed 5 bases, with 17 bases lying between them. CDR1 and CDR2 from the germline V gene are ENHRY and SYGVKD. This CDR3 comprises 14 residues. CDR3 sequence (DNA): TGTGCCACCTATAACGGGGGCGTGAATGAAAAACTGTTTTTT. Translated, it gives CATYNGGVNEKLFF.

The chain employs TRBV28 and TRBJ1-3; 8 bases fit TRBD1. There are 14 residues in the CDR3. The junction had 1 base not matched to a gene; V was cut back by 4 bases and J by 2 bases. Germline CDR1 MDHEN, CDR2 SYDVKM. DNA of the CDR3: TGTGCCAGCAGTTCGACAGGGGCTGGAAACACCATATATTTT. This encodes CASSSTGAGNTIYF.

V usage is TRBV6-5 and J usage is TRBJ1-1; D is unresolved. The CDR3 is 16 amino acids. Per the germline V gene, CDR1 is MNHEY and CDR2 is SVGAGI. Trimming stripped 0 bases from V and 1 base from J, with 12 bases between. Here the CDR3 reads CASSYSISHSNTEAFF. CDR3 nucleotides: TGTGCCAGCAGTTACTCGATTAGCCACTCGAACACTGAAGCTTTCTTT.

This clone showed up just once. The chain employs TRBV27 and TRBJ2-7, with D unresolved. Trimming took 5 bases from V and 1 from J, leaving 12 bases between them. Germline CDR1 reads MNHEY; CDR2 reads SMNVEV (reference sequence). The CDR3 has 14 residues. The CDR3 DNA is TGTGCCAGCAGTGCCGCCCCTCTTTCCTACGAGCAGTACTTC. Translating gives CASSAAPLSYEQYF.

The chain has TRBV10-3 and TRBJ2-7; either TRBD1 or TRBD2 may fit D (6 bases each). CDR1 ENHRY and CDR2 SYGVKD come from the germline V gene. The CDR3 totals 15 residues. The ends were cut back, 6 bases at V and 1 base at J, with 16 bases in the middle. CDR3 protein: CAIRGGRTSSYEQYF. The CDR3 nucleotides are TGTGCCATCAGGGGGGGCCGGACCTCATCCTACGAGCAGTACTTC.

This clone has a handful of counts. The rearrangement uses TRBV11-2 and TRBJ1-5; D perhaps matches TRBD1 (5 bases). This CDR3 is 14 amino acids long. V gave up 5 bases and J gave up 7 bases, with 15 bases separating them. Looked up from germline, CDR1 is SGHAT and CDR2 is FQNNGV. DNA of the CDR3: TGTGCCAGCAGCCCAGGGACGGACGGGCAGCCCCAGCATTTT. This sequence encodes CASSPGTDGQPQHF.

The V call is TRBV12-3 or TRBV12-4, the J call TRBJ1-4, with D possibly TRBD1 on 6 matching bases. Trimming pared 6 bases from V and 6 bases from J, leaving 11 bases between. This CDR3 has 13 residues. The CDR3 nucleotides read TGTGCCAGCAGGAAGGGGGGGTATGAAAAACTGTTTTTT. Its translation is CASRKGGYEKLFF.

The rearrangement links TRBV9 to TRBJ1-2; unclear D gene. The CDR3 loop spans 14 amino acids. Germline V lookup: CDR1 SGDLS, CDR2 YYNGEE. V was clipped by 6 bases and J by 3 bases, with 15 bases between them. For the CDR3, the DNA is TGTGCCAGCACCCCCTCTGGAGCCTACTATGGCTACACCTTC. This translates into CASTPSGAYYGYTF.

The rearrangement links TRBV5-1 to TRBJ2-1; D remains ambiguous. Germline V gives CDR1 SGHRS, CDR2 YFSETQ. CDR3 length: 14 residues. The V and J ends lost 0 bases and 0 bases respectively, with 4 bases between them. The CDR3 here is CASSLVLSYNEQFF. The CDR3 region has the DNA TGCGCCAGCAGCTTGGTCCTCTCCTACAATGAGCAGTTCTTC.

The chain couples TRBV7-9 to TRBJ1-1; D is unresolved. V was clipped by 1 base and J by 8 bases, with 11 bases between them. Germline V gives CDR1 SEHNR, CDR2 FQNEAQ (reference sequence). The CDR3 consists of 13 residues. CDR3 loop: CASSLGPGKEAFF. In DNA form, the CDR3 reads TGTGCCAGCAGCTTAGGTCCCGGGAAAGAAGCTTTCTTT.

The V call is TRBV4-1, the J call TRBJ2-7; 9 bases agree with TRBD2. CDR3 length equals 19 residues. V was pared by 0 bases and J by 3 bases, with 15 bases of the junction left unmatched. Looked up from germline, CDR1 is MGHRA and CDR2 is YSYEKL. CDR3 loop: CASSQERLAGSPGYYEQYF. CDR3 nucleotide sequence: TGCGCCAGCAGCCAAGAACGGCTAGCGGGGTCCCCTGGCTACTACGAGCAGTACTTC.

The CDR3 loop is CASLGQLAANEKLFF. The CDR3 DNA reads as TGTGCCAGCCTGGGACAGCTTGCAGCTAATGAAAAACTGTTTTTT. This chain connects TRBV2 to TRBJ1-4, with TRBD1 identical over 7 bases. V was pared by 8 bases and J by 3 bases, with 9 bases of the junction left unmatched. The CDR3 runs to 15 residues. Germline assignment: CDR1 SNHLY and CDR2 FYNNEI.

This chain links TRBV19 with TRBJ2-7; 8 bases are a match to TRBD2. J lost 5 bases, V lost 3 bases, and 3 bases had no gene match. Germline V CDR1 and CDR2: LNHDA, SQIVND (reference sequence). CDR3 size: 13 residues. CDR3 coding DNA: TGTGCCAGTAGTATCGGTAGCGGGAACGAGCAGTACTTC. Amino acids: CASSIGSGNEQYF.

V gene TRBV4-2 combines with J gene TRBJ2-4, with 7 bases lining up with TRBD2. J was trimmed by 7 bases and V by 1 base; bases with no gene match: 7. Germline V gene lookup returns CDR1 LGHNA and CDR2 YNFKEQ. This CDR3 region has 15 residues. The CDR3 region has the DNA TGTGCCAGCAGCCAAGTACGTCCTAGCGGTAACATTCAGTACTTC. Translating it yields CASSQVRPSGNIQYF.

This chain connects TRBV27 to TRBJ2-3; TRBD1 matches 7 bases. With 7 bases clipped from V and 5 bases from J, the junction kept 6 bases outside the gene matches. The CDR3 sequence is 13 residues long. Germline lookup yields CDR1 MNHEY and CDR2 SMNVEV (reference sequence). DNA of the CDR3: TGTGCCAGCAAAGCGTCAGGGGGAGATACGCAGTATTTT. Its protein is CASKASGGDTQYF.

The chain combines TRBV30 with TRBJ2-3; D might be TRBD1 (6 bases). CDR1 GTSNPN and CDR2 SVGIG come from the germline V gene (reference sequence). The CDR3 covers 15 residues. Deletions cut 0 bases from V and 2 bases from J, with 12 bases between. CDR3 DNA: TGTGCCTGGAGTGTTGGGACACCACTCACAGATACGCAGTATTTT. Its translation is CAWSVGTPLTDTQYF. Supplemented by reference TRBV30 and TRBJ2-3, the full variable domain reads SQTIHQWPATLVQPVGSPLSLECTVEGTSNPNLYWYRQAAGRGLQLLFYSVGIGQISSEVPQNLSASRPQDRQFILSSKKLLLSDSGFYLCAWSVGTPLTDTQYFGPGTRLTVL.

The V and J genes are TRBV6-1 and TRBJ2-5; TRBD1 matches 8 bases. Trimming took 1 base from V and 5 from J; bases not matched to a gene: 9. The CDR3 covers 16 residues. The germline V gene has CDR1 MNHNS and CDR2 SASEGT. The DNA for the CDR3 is TGTGCCAGCAGTGAAGGGACAGGGATTTCGTCGGAGACCCAGTACTTC. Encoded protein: CASSEGTGISSETQYF.

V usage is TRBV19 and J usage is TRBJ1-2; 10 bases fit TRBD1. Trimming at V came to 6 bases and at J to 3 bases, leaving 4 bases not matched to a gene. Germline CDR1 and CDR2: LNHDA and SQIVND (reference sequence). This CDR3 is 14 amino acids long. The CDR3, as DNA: TGTGCCAGTAGGGTGACAGGGGGCGACTATGGCTACACCTTC. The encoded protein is CASRVTGGDYGYTF.